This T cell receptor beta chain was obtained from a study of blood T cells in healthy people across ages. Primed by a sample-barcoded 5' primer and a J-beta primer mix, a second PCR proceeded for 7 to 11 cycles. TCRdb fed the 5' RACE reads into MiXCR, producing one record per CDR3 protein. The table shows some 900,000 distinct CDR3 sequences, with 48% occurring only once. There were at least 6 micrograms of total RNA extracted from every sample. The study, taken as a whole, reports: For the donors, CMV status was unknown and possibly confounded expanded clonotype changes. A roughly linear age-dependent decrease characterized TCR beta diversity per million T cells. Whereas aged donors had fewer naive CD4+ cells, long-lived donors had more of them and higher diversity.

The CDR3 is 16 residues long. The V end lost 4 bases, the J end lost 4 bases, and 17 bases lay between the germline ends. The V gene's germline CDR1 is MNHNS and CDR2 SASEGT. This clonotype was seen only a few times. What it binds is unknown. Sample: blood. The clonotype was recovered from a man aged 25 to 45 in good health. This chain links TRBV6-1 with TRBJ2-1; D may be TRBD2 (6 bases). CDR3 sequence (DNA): TGTGCCAGCAGTGTAGCCGGGGGAGTAATTTACAATGAGCAGTTCTTC. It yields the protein CASSVAGGVIYNEQFF.